This is a list of T cell receptor beta chains from one sample in a study of T cell responses to AZD1222 COVID-19 vaccine. TCRdb's table, derived via immunoSEQ multiplex PCR, lists solely in-frame clones and lacks some. The sample consists of about 100,000 clones, about 90% of them appearing once. Sample: peripheral blood, taken on day 0 of AZD1222 vaccination. These receptors all come from an adult in good health. Each CDR3 is given with its conserved first and last residue. The D gene is left open where the match is weak. Rows give clone size only sometimes, using once, few, many, or a class for an expanded clone.

clone_size j_call v_call d_call cdr3_nt cdr3_aa
NA TRBJ1-2 TRBV28 NA TGTACCAGCAGTTTAGGTTGGGGGAACGAGGGCTACACCTTC CTSSLGWGNEGYTF
NA TRBJ1-2 TRBV6-5 NA TGTGCCAGCAGTTACCATCAGGATCTTACCTTC CASSYHQDLTF
NA TRBJ2-1 TRBV2 TRBD1 TGTGCCAGCAGTGAACAGGGGGCCTACAATGAGCAGTTCTTC CASSEQGAYNEQFF
medium-sized TRBJ1-1 TRBV7-3 NA TGTGCCAGCAGCTCGCCCGGGACGGGTGAAGCTTTCTTT CASSSPGTGEAFF
NA TRBJ1-5 TRBV18 TRBD1 TGTGCCAGCTCACCGAGGGGGCCGGGGGCTGGTCAGCCCCAGCATTTT CASSPRGPGAGQPQHF
NA TRBJ1-1 TRBV15 NA TGTGCCACCAGCTGGGACTCCAACACTGAAGCTTTCTTT CATSWDSNTEAFF
once TRBJ1-4 TRBV6-5 TRBD1 TGTGCCAGCAGTTACCGGACAGGGTCAGACGAAAAACTGTTTTTT CASSYRTGSDEKLFF
NA TRBJ2-2 TRBV7-3 NA TGTGCCAGCAGCTCCGACGGAAACACCGGGGAGCTGTTTTTT CASSSDGNTGELFF
NA TRBJ1-5 TRBV4-2 NA TGTGCCAGCAGCCAATCGGGGGACACATATCAGCCCCAGCATTTT CASSQSGDTYQPQHF
once TRBJ1-2 TRBV3-1/TRBV3-2 NA TGTGCCAGCAGCCTAGGGGAGGGGGACTATGGCTACACCTTC CASSLGEGDYGYTF
NA TRBJ1-2 TRBV20-1 NA TGCAGTGCTAGAACAGGGCTTGGCTACACCTTC CSARTGLGYTF
NA TRBJ1-6 TRBV30 NA TGTGCCTGGAGTACCCGGTCGTCACCCCTCCACTTT CAWSTRSSPLHF
once TRBJ2-7 TRBV18 NA TGTGCCAGCTCACCTGAAAGAACAGGTTTTTACGAGCAGTACTTC CASSPERTGFYEQYF
NA TRBJ2-2 TRBV3-1/TRBV3-2 TRBD2 TGTGCCAGCAGCGGGACTAGCGGGATGTCCCCGTACACCGGGGAGCTGTTTTTT CASSGTSGMSPYTGELFF
NA TRBJ2-1 TRBV30 TRBD2 TGTGCCCTCGGGACTAGCGGATCAGTGGAGCAGTTCTTC CALGTSGSVEQFF
NA TRBJ2-1 TRBV5-1 TRBD2 TGCGCCAGCAGCTTCCGGCTAGCGGTAAACAATGAGCAGTTCTTC CASSFRLAVNNEQFF
NA TRBJ1-1 TRBV28 NA TGTGCCAGCAGGACCTCTATGAACACTGAAGCTTTCTTT CASRTSMNTEAFF
NA TRBJ1-5 TRBV2 NA TGTGCCAGCAGGTTACAGGTCAACAATCAGCCCCAGCATTTT CASRLQVNNQPQHF
NA TRBJ1-1 TRBV28 TRBD1 TGTGCCAGCAGTTTACGACAGGGGCTTGAAGCTTTCTTT CASSLRQGLEAFF
NA TRBJ1-4 TRBV30 TRBD1 TGTGCCTGGAGAAGAGGGACAGGGGGCAATGAAAAACTGTTTTTT CAWRRGTGGNEKLFF
few TRBJ2-3 TRBV11-2 NA TGTGCCAGCAGCTTATTAGAATATAGCACAGATACGCAGTATTTT CASSLLEYSTDTQYF
NA TRBJ1-5 TRBV27 TRBD1 TGTGCCAGCAGACCGACAGGGGCTCAGCCCCAGCATTTT CASRPTGAQPQHF